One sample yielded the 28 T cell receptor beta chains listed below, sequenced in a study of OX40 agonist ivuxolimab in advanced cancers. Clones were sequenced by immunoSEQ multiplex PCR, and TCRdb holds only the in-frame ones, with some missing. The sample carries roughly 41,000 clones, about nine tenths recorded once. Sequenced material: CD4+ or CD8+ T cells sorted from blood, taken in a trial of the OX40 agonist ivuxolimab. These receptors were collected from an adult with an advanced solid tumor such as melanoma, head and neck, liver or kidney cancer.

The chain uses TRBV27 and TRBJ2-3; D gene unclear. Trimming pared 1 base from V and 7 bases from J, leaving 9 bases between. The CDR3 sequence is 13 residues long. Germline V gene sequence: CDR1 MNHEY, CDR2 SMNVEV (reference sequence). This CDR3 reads CASSLLGWNTQYF. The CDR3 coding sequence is TGTGCCAGCAGTTTATTAGGGTGGAATACGCAGTATTTT.

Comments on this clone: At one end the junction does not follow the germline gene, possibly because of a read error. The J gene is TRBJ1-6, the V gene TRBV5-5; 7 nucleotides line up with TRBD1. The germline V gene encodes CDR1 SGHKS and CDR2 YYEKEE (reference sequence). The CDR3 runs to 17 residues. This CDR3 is CASSQELRTGANSPLHF. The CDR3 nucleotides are TGCGCCAGCAGCCAAGAACTCCGCACAGGGGCAAATTCACCCCTCCACTTT.

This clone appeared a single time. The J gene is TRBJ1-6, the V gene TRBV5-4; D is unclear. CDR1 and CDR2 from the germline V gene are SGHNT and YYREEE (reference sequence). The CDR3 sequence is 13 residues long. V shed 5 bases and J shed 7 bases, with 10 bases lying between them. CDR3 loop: CASSPGSNSPLHF. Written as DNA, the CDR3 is TGTGCCAGCAGTCCCGGGTCCAATTCACCCCTCCACTTT.

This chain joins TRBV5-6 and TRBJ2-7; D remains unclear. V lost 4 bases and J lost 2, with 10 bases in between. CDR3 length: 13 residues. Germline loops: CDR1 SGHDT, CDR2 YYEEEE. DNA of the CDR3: TGTGCCAGCAGCACCCGGGCCGCCTACGAGCAGTACTTC. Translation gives CASSTRAAYEQYF. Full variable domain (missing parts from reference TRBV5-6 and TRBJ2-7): DAGVTQSPTHLIKTRGQQVTLRCSPKSGHDTVSWYQQALGQGPQFIFQYYEEEERQRGNFPDRFSGHQFPNYSSELNVNALLLGDSALYLCASSTRAAYEQYFGPGTRLTVT.

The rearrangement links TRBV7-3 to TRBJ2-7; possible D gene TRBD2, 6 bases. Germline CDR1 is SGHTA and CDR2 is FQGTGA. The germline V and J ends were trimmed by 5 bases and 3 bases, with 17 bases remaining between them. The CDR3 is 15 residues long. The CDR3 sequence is CASSPSGRKGYEQYF. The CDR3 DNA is TGTGCCAGCAGCCCCTCCGGGAGAAAGGGCTACGAGCAGTACTTC.

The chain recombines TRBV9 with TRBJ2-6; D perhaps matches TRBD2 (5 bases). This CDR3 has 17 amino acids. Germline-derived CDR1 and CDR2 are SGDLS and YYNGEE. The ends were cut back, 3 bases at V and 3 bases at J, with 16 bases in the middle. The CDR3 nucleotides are TGTGCCAGCAGCGCTAGGGCGGGTGGGGATGGGGCCAACGTCCTGACTTTC. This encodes CASSARAGGDGANVLTF. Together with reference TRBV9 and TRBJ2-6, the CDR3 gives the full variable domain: DSGVTQTPKHLITATGQRVTLRCSPRSGDLSVYWYQQSLDQGLQFLIQYYNGEERAKGNILERFSAQQFPDLHSELNLSSLELGDSALYFCASSARAGGDGANVLTFGAGSRLTVL.

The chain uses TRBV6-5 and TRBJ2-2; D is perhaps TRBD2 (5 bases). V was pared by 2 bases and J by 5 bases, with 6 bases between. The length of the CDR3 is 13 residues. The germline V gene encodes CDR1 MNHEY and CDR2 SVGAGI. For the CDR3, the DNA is TGTGCCAGCAGTTACGGGGAGACCGGGGAGCTGTTTTTT. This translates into CASSYGETGELFF.

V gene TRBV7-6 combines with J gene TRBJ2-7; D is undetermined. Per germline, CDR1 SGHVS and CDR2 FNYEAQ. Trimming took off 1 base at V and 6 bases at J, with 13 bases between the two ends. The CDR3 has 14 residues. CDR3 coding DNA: TGTGCCAGCAGCTTAGGGGGTATCCTCCGCGAGCAGTACTTC. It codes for CASSLGGILREQYF. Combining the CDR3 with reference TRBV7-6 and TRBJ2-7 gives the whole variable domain GAGVSQSPRYKVTKRGQDVALRCDPISGHVSLYWYRQALGQGPEFLTYFNYEAQQDKSGLPNDRFSAERPEGSISTLTIQRTEQRDSAMYRCASSLGGILREQYFGPGTRLTVT.

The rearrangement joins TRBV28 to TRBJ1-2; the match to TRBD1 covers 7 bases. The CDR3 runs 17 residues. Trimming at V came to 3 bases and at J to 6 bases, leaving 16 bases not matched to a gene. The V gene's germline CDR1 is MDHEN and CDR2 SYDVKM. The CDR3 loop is CASSLGGRGTRGDGYTF. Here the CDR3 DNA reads TGTGCCAGCAGTTTGGGGGGCAGGGGGACCCGGGGTGATGGCTACACCTTC.

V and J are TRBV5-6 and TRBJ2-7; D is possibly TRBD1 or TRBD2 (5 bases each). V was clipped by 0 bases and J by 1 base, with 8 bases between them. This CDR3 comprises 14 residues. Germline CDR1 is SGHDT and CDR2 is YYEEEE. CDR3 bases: TGTGCCAGCAGCTTGGGAGGGGTTTCCTACGAGCAGTACTTC. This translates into CASSLGGVSYEQYF. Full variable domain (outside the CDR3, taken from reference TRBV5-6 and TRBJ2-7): DAGVTQSPTHLIKTRGQQVTLRCSPKSGHDTVSWYQQALGQGPQFIFQYYEEEERQRGNFPDRFSGHQFPNYSSELNVNALLLGDSALYLCASSLGGVSYEQYFGPGTRLTVT.

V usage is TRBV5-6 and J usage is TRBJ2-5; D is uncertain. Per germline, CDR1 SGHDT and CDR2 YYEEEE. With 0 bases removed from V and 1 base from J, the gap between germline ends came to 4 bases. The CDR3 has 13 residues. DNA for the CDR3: TGTGCCAGCAGCTTGGTCAGCCAAGAGACCCAGTACTTC. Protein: CASSLVSQETQYF.

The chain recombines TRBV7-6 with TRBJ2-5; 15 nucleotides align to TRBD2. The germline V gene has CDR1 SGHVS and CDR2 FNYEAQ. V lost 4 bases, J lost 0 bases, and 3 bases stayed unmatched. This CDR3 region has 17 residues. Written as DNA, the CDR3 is TGTGCCAGCAGCTCGGGACTAGCGGGGGGCAACCAAGAGACCCAGTACTTC. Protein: CASSSGLAGGNQETQYF.

The CDR3 loop is CASSPLANEQFF. The CDR3, as DNA: TGTGCCAGCAGCCCTCTTGCCAATGAGCAGTTCTTC. This rearrangement joins TRBV7-6 to TRBJ2-1; unclear D gene. The CDR3 runs to 12 residues. Deletions cut 5 bases from V and 6 bases from J, with 8 bases between. The germline V gene encodes CDR1 SGHVS and CDR2 FNYEAQ.

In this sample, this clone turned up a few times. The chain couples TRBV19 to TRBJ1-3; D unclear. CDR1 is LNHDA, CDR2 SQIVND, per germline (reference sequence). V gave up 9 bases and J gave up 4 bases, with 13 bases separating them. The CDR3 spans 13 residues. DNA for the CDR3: TGTGCCAGCTACCCGGGCCACGGAAACACCATATATTTT. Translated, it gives CASYPGHGNTIYF.

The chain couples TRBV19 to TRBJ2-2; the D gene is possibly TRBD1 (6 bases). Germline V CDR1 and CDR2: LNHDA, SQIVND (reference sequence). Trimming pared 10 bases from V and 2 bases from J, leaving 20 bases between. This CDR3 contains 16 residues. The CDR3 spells CATQALGTPNTGELFF. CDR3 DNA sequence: TGTGCCACTCAGGCTTTGGGGACACCTAACACCGGGGAGCTGTTTTTT.

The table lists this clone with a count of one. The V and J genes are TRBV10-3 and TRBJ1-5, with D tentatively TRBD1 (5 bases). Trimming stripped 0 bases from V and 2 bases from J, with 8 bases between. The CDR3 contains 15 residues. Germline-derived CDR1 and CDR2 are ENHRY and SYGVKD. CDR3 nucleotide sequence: TGTGCCATCAGTGAGTCGTCGGGGCGCAATCAGCCCCAGCATTTT. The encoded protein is CAISESSGRNQPQHF.

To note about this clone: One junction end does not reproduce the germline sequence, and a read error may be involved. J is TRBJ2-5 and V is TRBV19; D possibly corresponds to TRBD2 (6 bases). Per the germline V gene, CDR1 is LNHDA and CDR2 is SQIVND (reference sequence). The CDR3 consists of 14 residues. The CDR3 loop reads CASTPGADQETQYF. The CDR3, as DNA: TGTGCCAGTACCCCGGGAGCGGACCAGGAGACCCAGTACTTC.

The CDR3 sequence: CASSHDVGTTGGELFF. In DNA form, the CDR3 reads TGCGCCAGCAGCCATGACGTAGGGACAACGGGCGGGGAGCTGTTTTTT. The chain has TRBV4-3 and TRBJ2-2; a weak D match, TRBD1 (6 bases). The CDR3 totals 16 residues. Germline V gene data show CDR1 as LGHNA and CDR2 as YSLEER. Trimming left V 3 bases short and J 7 bases short, with 18 bases between.

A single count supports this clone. Here the CDR3 reads CASSFTGELFF. As DNA, the CDR3 is TGTGCCAGCAGCTTCACCGGGGAGCTGTTTTTT. The V call is TRBV5-6, the J call TRBJ2-2; D not certain. V was shortened by 2 bases and J by 4 bases, with 0 bases between the two germline ends. This CDR3 has 11 residues. CDR1 SGHDT and CDR2 YYEEEE come from the germline V gene.

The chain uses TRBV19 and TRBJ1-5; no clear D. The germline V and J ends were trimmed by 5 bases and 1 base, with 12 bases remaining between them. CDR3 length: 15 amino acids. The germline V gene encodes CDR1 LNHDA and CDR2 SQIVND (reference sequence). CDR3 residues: CASSSYAGSNQPQHF. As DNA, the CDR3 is TGTGCCAGTAGTTCCTACGCGGGGAGCAATCAGCCCCAGCATTTT.

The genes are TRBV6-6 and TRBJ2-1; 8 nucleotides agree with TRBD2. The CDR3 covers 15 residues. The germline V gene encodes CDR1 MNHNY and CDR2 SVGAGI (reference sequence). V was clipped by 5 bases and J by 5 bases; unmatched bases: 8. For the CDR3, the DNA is TGTGCCAGCAGTAGTCTTGCGGGGGGCCACAATGAGCAGTTCTTC. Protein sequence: CASSSLAGGHNEQFF.

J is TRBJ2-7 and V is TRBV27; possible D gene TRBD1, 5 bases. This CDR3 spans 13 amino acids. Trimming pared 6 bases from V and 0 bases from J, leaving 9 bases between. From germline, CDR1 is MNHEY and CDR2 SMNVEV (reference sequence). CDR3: CASSQGTSYEQYF. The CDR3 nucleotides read TGTGCCAGCAGCCAGGGTACCTCCTACGAGCAGTACTTC.

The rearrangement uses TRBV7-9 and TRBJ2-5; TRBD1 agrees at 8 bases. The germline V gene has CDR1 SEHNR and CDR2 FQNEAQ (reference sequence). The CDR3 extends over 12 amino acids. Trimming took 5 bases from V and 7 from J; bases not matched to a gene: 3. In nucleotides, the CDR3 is TGTGCCAGCAGCAGACAGGGGTTGACCCAGTACTTC. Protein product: CASSRQGLTQYF.

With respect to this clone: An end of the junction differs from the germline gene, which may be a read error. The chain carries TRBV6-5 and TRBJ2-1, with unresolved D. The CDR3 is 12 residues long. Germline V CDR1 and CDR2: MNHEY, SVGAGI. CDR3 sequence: CAVVSSYNGQFF. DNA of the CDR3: TGTGCCGTCGTAAGCTCCTACAATGGGCAGTTCTTC.

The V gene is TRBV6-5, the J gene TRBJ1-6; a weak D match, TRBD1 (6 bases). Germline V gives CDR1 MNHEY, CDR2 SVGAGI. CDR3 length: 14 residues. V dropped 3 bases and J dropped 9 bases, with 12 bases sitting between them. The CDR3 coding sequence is TGTGCCAGCAGTTATGAGGGGGGGAGTTCACCCCTCCACTTT. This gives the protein CASSYEGGSSPLHF.

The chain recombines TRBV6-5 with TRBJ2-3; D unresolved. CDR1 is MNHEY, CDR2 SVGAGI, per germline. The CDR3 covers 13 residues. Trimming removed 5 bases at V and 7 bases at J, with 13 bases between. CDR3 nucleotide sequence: TGTGCCAGCAGTCCGGAGACACGTCATACGCAGTATTTT. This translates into CASSPETRHTQYF.

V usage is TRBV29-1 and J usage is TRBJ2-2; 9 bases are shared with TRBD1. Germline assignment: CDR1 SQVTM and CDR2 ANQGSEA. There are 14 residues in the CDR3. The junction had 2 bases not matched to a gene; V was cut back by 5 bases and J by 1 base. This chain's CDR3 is CSVWTGENTGELFF. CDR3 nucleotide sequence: TGCAGCGTTTGGACAGGGGAGAACACCGGGGAGCTGTTTTTT.

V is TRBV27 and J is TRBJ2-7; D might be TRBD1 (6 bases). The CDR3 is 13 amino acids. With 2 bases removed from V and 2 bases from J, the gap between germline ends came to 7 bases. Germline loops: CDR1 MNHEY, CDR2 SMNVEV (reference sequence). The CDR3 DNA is TGTGCCAGCAGTTTACCAGGGGCCTACGAGCAGTACTTC. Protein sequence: CASSLPGAYEQYF.